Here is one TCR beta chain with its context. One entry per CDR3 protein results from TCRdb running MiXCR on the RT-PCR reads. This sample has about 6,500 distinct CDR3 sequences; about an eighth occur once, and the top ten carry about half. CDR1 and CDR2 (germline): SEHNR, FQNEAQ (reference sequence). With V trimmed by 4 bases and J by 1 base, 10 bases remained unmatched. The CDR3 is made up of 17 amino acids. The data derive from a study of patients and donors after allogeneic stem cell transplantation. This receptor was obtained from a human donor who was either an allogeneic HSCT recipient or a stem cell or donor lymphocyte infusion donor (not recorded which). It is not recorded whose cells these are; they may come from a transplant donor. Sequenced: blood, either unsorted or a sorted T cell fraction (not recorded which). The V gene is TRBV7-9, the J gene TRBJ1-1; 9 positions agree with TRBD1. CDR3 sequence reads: CASSSIGTGPENTEAFF. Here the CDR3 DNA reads TGTGCCAGCAGCTCCATCGGGACAGGGCCGGAGAACACTGAAGCTTTCTTT.